This T cell receptor beta chain emerged from a study of blood T cell repertoires in COVID-19. Study summary: Nucleic acid was either cDNA or gDNA, and it came from T cells, B-cell-depleted T cells, or PBMCs.

Germline V gene lookup returns CDR1 GTSNPN and CDR2 SVGIG (reference sequence). CDR3 length: 12 residues. V lost 2 bases and J 5 bases, leaving 9 bases between the germline ends. Original data processing: Reference gene primer amplification gave estimated nucleated cell counts. Assay: immunoSEQ multiplex PCR; the TCRdb copy retains only in-frame clones and omits some. Clone size and V and J calls were adopted from that table, with D and trimming inferred from the DNA. This sample carries 250,000 or so clones, around nine tenths of them seen once, and the ten largest clones take roughly 1.9%. This sequence was found in a man aged 25 to 40 with active or convalescent COVID-19. The sample was peripheral blood. The chain carries TRBV30 and TRBJ1-2; unclear D gene. The CDR3 DNA reads TGTGCCTGGAGTAGACGAGGGTATGGCTACACCTTC. It specifies CAWSRRGYGYTF.